This TCR beta chain was retrieved from a study of radiotherapy plus CTLA-4 blockade in lung cancer. Study-wide context: An objective response was seen in approximately 17% of patients, and disease control in about 31%. Findings and caveats of the study: Early clonal dynamics of blood T cells, together with interferon-beta, were reported as the best response predictor. Blood saw expansion of tumor-derived TCR clones after radiotherapy plus ipilimumab.

With respect to this clone: Its target is unknown.

Treatment of patients with chemo-refractory metastatic non-small-cell lung cancer consisted of focal radiation plus CTLA-4 blockade with ipilimumab. The repertoire was sequenced with immunoSEQ multiplex PCR; TCRdb's copy has only in-frame clones and lacks some. Among approximately 99,000 clones listed, around 88% were seen once. Germline V gene data show CDR1 as PRHDT and CDR2 as FYEKMQ (reference sequence). This CDR3 has 17 amino acids. Trimming took 3 bases from V and 6 from J; bases not matched to a gene: 11. The receptor was isolated from a human donor with non-small cell lung cancer that progressed on radiotherapy plus ipilimumab. The sequenced sample was peripheral blood, obtained from a patient treated with radiotherapy plus ipilimumab. V and J are TRBV13 and TRBJ2-3; TRBD2 matches at 11 bases. The CDR3 nucleotides are TGTGCCAGCAGCTTTTCACCCACTAGCGGGAGTGTTGATACGCAGTATTTT. Protein: CASSFSPTSGSVDTQYF.